Here is one TCR beta chain with its context. Its cognate antigen is unknown. This specimen comes from a study of T cells after yellow fever vaccination. Notes on the study in general: Among primary-vaccination clones, most reappeared after the booster, at roughly 96% for CD4 and around 90% for CD8. CD4 and CD8 compartments shared a small share of clonotypes, likely from convergent recombination.

As TCR cDNA was made by 5'RACE template switching, a universal primer site and UMIs were added. TCRdb re-derived calls from the 5' RACE reads in MiXCR, one entry per CDR3 protein. The sample lists a few hundred thousand distinct CDR3 sequences; roughly 8.3% were seen once. The CDR3 loop spans 16 amino acids. V dropped 1 base and J dropped 1 base, with 10 bases sitting between them. Germline CDR1 is LGHNA and CDR2 is YSLEER. Sequenced material: PBMCs, taken around 45 days after the first yellow fever vaccination. The clonotype originates from a man aged 18 to 30 who received the YFV17D yellow fever vaccine. The chain links TRBV4-3 to TRBJ2-2, with D unresolved. Here the CDR3 DNA reads TGCGCCAGCAGCCAAGTATGGGCAAGGAACACCGGGGAGCTGTTTTTT. Protein product: CASSQVWARNTGELFF.